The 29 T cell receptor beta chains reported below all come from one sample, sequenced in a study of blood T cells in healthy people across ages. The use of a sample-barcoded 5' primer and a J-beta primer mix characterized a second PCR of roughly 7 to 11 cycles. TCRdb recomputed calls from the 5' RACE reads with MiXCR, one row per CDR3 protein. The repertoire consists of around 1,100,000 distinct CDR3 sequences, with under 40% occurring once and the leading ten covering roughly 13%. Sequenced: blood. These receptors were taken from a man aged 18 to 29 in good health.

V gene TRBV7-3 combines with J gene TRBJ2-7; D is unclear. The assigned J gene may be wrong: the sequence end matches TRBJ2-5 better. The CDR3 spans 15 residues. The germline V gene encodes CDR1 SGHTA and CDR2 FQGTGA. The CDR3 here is CASSPSPTLVETQYF. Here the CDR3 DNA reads TGTGCCAGCAGCCCGTCCCCCACCTTAGTAGAGACCCAGTACTTC.

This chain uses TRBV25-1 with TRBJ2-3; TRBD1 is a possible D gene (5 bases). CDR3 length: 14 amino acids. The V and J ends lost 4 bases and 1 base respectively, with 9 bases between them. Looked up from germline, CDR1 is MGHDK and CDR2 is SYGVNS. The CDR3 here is CASSGGYGTDTQYF. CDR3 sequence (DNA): TGTGCCAGCAGTGGGGGCTACGGCACAGATACGCAGTATTTT. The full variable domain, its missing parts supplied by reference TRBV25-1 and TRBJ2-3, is EADIYQTPRYLVIGTGKKITLECSQTMGHDKMYWYQQDPGMELHLIHYSYGVNSTEKGDLSSESTVSRIRTEHFPLTLESARPSHTSQYLCASSGGYGTDTQYFGPGTRLTVL.

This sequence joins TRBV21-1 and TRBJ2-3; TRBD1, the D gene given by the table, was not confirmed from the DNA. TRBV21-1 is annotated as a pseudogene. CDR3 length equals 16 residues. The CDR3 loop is CASSKVRGQGTDTQYF. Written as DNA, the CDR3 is TGTGCCAGCAGCAAAGTTCGGGGACAGGGCACAGATACGCAGTATTTT.

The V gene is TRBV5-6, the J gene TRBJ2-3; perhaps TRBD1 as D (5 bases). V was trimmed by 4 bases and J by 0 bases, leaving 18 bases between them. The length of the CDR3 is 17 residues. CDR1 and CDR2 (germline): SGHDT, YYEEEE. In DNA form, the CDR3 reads TGTGCCAGCAGCCCTCTAAGATCAGGGCCTAGCACAGATACGCAGTATTTT. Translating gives CASSPLRSGPSTDTQYF.

The CDR3 loop reads CASSVTGLDNEKLFF. The CDR3, as DNA: TGTGCCAGCAGCGTAACCGGGCTAGACAATGAAAAACTGTTTTTT. This chain connects TRBV7-2 to TRBJ1-4; D remains ambiguous. The V gene lost 5 bases and the J gene lost 5 bases, with 15 bases spanning the gap. This CDR3 is 15 amino acids long. Looked up from germline, CDR1 is SGHTA and CDR2 is FQGNSA.

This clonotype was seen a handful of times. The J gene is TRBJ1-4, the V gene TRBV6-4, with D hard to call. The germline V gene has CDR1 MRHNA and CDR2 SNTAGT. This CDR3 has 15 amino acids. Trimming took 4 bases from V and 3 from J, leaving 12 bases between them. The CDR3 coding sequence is TGTGCCAGCAGTGTAGGGCCCGGACCTAATGAAAAACTGTTTTTT. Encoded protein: CASSVGPGPNEKLFF.

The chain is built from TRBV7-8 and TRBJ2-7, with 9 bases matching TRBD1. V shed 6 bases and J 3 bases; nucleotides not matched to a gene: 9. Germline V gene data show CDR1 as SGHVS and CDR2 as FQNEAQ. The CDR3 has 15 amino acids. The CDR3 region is CASSSLGTGIYEQYF. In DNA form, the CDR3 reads TGTGCCAGCAGTTCTCTGGGGACAGGGATCTACGAGCAGTACTTC.

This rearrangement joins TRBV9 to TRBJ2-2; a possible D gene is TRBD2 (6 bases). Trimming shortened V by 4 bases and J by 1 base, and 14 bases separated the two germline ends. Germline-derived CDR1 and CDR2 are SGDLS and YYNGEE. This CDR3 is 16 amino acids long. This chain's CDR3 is CASSSQQGLNTGELFF. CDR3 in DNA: TGTGCCAGCAGCTCCCAGCAGGGACTGAACACCGGGGAGCTGTTTTTT.

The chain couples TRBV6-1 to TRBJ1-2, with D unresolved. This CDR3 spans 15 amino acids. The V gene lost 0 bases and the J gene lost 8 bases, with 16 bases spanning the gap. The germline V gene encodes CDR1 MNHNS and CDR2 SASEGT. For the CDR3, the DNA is TGTGCCAGCAGTGAAGCGGAGACATCTCTGTACGGCTACACCTTC. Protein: CASSEAETSLYGYTF.

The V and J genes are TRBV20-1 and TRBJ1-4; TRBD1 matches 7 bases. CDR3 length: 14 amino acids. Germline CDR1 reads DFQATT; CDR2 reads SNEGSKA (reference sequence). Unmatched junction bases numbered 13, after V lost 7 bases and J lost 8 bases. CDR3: CSVTSGTDNEKLFF. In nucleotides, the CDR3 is TGCAGTGTCACCTCCGGGACAGACAACGAAAAACTGTTTTTT.

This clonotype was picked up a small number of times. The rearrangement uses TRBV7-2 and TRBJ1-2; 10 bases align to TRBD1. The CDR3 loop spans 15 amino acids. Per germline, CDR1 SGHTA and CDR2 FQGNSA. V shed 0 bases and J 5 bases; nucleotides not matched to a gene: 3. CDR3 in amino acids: CASSLAPGQGYGYTF. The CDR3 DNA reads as TGTGCCAGCAGCTTAGCTCCGGGACAGGGGTATGGCTACACCTTC.

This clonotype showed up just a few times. CDR3 amino acids: CASSVGWTNYGYTF. The CDR3 region has the DNA TGTGCCAGCAGCGTAGGCTGGACTAACTATGGCTACACCTTC. The gene calls are TRBV9 and TRBJ1-2; D is undetermined. Trimming removed 0 bases from V and 0 bases from J, with 6 bases in between. The length of the CDR3 is 14 residues. Germline-derived CDR1 and CDR2 are SGDLS and YYNGEE.

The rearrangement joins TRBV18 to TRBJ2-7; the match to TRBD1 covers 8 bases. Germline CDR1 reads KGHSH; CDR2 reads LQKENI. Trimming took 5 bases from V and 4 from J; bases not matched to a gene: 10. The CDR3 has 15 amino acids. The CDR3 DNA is TGTGCCAGCTCATCAAAGACAGGGGAATGGTACGAGCAGTACTTC. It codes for CASSSKTGEWYEQYF.

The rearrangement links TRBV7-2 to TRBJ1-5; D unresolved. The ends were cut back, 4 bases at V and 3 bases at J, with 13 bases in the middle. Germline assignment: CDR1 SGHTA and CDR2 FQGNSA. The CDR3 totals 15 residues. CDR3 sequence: CASSSTPTTNQPQHF. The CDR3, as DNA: TGTGCCAGCAGCTCGACTCCCACTACCAATCAGCCCCAGCATTTT.

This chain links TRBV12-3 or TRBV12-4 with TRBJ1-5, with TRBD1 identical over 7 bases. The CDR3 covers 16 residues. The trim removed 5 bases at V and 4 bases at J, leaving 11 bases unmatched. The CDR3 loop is CASSPSRDRENQPQHF. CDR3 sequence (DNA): TGTGCCAGCAGTCCCTCCCGGGACAGAGAGAATCAGCCCCAGCATTTT.

Here the CDR3 DNA reads TGCAGTGCTGGGGACAGTTATAATGAAAAACTGTTTTTT. Translating it yields CSAGDSYNEKLFF. The chain joins TRBV20-1 to TRBJ1-4; TRBD1 agrees at 7 bases. This CDR3 has 13 residues. Germline CDR1 and CDR2: DFQATT and SNEGSKA (reference sequence). The ends lost 5 bases at V and 4 bases at J; junction bases unmatched: 4.

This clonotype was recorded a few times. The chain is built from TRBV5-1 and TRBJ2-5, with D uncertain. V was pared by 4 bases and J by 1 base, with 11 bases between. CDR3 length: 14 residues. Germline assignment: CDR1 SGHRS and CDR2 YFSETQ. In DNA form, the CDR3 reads TGCGCCAGCAGCCCAGGACGGATCCAAGAGACCCAGTACTTC. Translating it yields CASSPGRIQETQYF.

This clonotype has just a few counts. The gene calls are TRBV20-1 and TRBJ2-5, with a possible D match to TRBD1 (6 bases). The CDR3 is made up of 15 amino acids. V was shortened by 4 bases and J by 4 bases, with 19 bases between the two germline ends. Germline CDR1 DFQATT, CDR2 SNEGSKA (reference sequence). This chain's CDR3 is CSATQTGPLLETQYF. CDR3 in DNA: TGCAGTGCTACCCAGACAGGACCCCTCTTAGAGACCCAGTACTTC.

The CDR3 spells CSARGGTDTEAFF. CDR3 coding DNA: TGCAGTGCTAGGGGGGGGACGGACACTGAAGCTTTCTTT. The chain joins TRBV20-1 to TRBJ1-1; D is possibly TRBD1 (5 bases). The V and J ends lost 3 bases and 3 bases respectively, with 11 bases between them. The germline V gene has CDR1 DFQATT and CDR2 SNEGSKA (reference sequence). This CDR3 region has 13 residues.

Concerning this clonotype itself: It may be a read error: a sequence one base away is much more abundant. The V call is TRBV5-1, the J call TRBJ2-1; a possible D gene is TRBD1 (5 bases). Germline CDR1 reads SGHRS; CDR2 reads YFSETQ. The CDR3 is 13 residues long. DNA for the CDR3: TGCGCCAGCAGCTCCGACAGTTACACTGAGCAGTTCTTC. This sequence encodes CASSSDSYTEQFF.

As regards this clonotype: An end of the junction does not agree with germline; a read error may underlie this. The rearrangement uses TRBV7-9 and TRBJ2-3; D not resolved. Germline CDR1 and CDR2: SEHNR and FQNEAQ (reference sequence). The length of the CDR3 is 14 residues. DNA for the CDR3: TGTGCCGGCAGCTTAGTCGGAGGCACAGATACGCAGTATTTT. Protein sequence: CAGSLVGGTDTQYF.

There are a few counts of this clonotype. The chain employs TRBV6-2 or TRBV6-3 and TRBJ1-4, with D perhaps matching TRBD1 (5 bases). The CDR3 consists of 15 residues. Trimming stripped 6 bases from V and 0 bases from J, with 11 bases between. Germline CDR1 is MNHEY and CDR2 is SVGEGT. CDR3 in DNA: TGTGCCAGCAGCATCACAGGCACAACTAATGAAAAACTGTTTTTT. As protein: CASSITGTTNEKLFF.

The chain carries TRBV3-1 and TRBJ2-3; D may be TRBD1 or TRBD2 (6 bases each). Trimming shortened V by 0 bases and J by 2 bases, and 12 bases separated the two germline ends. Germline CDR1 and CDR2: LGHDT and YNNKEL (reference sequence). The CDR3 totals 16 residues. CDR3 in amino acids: CASSQDWGAYTDTQYF. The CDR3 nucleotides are TGTGCCAGCAGCCAAGATTGGGGGGCCTACACAGATACGCAGTATTTT.

The CDR3 nucleotides are TGTGCCAGCAGTCACCGACTAGCTAGGGACATTCAGTACTTC. It encodes CASSHRLARDIQYF. V gene TRBV6-2 or TRBV6-3 combines with J gene TRBJ2-7; 7 nucleotides line up with TRBD2. The J call may be faulty, since TRBJ2-4 better matches the DNA end. This CDR3 is 14 amino acids long. Germline loops: CDR1 MNHEY, CDR2 SVGEGT.

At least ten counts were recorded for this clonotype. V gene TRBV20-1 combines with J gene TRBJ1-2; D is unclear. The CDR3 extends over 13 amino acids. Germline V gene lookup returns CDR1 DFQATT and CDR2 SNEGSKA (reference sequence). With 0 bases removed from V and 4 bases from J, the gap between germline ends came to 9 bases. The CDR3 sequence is CSARDDGSYGYTF. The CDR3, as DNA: TGCAGTGCTAGAGACGACGGGTCCTATGGCTACACCTTC.

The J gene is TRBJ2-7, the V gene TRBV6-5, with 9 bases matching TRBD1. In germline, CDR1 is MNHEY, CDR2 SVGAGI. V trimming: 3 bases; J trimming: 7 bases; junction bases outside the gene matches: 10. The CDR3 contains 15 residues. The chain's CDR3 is CASSYNYRGPNEQYF. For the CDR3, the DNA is TGTGCCAGCAGTTATAATTACAGGGGGCCGAATGAGCAGTACTTC.

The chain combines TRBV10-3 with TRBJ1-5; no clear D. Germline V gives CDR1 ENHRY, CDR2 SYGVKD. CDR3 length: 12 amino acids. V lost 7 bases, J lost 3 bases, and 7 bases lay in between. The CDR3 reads CAIKEINQPQHF. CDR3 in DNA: TGTGCCATCAAAGAGATCAATCAGCCCCAGCATTTT.

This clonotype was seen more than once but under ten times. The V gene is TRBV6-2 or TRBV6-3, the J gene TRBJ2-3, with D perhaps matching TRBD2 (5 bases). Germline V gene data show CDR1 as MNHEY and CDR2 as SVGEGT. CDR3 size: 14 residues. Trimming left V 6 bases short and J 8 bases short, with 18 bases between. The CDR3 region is CASRIPGPRGTQYF. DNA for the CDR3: TGTGCCAGCAGAATACCCGGGCCTCGGGGTACGCAGTATTTT.

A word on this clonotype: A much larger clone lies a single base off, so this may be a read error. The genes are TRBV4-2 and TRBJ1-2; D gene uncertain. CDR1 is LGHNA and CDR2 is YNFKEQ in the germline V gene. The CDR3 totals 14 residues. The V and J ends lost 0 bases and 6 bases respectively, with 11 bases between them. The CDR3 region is CASSQDRPGNGYTF. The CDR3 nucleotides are TGTGCCAGCAGCCAAGATCGACCGGGGAATGGCTACACCTTC.